This TCR beta chain was recovered during a study of cytomegalovirus exposure and HLA in healthy donors. Points from the study as a whole: The HLA-A and HLA-B alleles of most subjects were reportedly predicted accurately from TCR beta sequences. Some 16,000 TCR beta sequences were associated with HLA alleles at 0.05 false discovery rate in a later analysis. The authors later found HLA-associated TCR beta chains more clonally expanded than equally common others.

The PCR was carried out with 60 Vbeta primers and 13 Jbeta primers. Sequencing was performed with immunoSEQ multiplex PCR; in TCRdb, only in-frame clones are kept and a portion is missing. This sample has about 130,000 clones, with 73% found just once. As to this clone: Its cognate antigen is unknown.

This CDR3 region has 12 residues. Losses at the gene ends were 2 bases for V and 7 bases for J; bases not matched to a gene: 1. CDR1 is SGHTA and CDR2 is FQGTGA in the germline V gene. The sequence was collected from a man between 60 and 75 years old in good health and CMV-seropositive. The source material was PBMCs. The rearrangement links TRBV7-3 to TRBJ2-5; 7 bases map to TRBD2. CDR3 sequence (DNA): TGTGCCAGCAGCTTAGGGAGGGGGACCCAGTACTTC. Protein: CASSLGRGTQYF.